These 19 T cell receptor beta chains were sequenced from one sample in a study of blood T cells in healthy people across ages. Together with a sample-barcoded 5' primer, a J-beta primer mix was included in a second PCR lasting roughly 6 to 12 cycles. From the 5' RACE reads, TCRdb called clonotypes with MiXCR, one entry per CDR3 protein. In the table there are some 780,000 distinct CDR3 sequences, about 56% of which are singletons. Specimen: blood. All receptors derive from a man aged 40-49 years in good health.

CDR3: CASSAIAGAVDEQFF. The CDR3, as DNA: TGTGCCAGCAGCGCCATAGCGGGAGCCGTCGATGAGCAGTTCTTC. The J gene is TRBJ2-1, the V gene TRBV7-3, with TRBD2 matching 9 bases. Germline V gene lookup returns CDR1 SGHTA and CDR2 FQGTGA. With V trimmed by 5 bases and J by 8 bases, 10 bases remained unmatched. The CDR3 length is 15 residues.

The V call is TRBV20-1, the J call TRBJ2-5; 15 nucleotides agree with TRBD2. With the DNA end fitting TRBJ2-7 better, the J assignment may be wrong. This CDR3 spans 16 amino acids. Looked up from germline, CDR1 is DFQATT and CDR2 is SNEGSKA (reference sequence). The CDR3: CSASGTSGGPDYEQYF. CDR3 in DNA: TGCAGTGCTAGCGGGACTAGCGGGGGGCCGGACTACGAGCAGTACTTC.

This chain connects TRBV4-1 to TRBJ1-4; D is ambiguous. The CDR3 runs to 16 residues. The V end lost 2 bases, the J end lost 8 bases, and 18 bases lay between the germline ends. The V gene's germline CDR1 is MGHRA and CDR2 YSYEKL. This CDR3 is CASSQSPNTLGEKLFF. The CDR3, as DNA: TGCGCCAGCAGCCAATCTCCGAATACACTTGGGGAAAAACTGTTTTTT.

This CDR3 reads CASSFLTRESSYNSPLHF. CDR3 nucleotides: TGTGCCAGCAGTTTCCTTACGAGGGAGAGCTCCTATAATTCACCCCTCCACTTT. The V call is TRBV27, the J call TRBJ1-6; D is unclear. CDR3 length: 18 residues. The V gene's germline CDR1 is MNHEY and CDR2 SMNVEV (reference sequence). The V gene lost 3 bases and the J gene lost 0 bases, with 15 bases spanning the gap.

This clonotype was detected many times. V is TRBV7-6 and J is TRBJ1-1; possible D gene TRBD1, 6 bases. This CDR3 comprises 12 residues. Germline CDR1 and CDR2: SGHVS and FNYEAQ. V gave up 5 bases and J gave up 7 bases, with 11 bases separating them. The CDR3 loop is CASSRDRIEAFF. In DNA form, the CDR3 reads TGTGCCAGCAGCCGAGACAGGATTGAAGCTTTCTTT.

This clonotype was seen only a few times. The V and J genes are TRBV29-1 and TRBJ2-7, with D unclear. V lost 4 bases to trimming and J lost 0 bases, with 7 bases between them. The CDR3 loop spans 12 amino acids. Germline V lookup: CDR1 SQVTM, CDR2 ANQGSEA. CDR3 nucleotide sequence: TGCAGCGTTGCTCCTAGCTCCTACGAGCAGTACTTC. The encoded protein is CSVAPSSYEQYF.

The chain recombines TRBV5-6 with TRBJ2-7; 8 bases align to TRBD2. Trimming at V came to 1 base and at J to 8 bases, leaving 17 bases not matched to a gene. This CDR3 is 17 amino acids long. Germline lookup yields CDR1 SGHDT and CDR2 YYEEEE. The CDR3 loop is CASSLRMRPGGKGKQYF. For the CDR3, the DNA is TGTGCCAGCAGCTTGCGGATGAGACCGGGAGGGAAAGGGAAGCAGTACTTC. Filled out from reference TRBV5-6 and TRBJ2-7, the complete variable domain reads DAGVTQSPTHLIKTRGQQVTLRCSPKSGHDTVSWYQQALGQGPQFIFQYYEEEERQRGNFPDRFSGHQFPNYSSELNVNALLLGDSALYLCASSLRMRPGGKGKQYFGPGTRLTVT.

This clonotype was observed a handful of times. The chain carries TRBV5-1 and TRBJ2-1; 8 bases agree with TRBD2. Trimming at V came to 2 bases and at J to 8 bases, leaving 3 bases not matched to a gene. The germline gives CDR1 SGHRS, CDR2 YFSETQ. CDR3 length: 13 amino acids. CDR3 amino acids: CASSFPGGDEQFF. The CDR3 DNA is TGCGCCAGCAGCTTCCCGGGGGGGGATGAGCAGTTCTTC.

This sequence joins TRBV6-5 and TRBJ1-1; D is ambiguous. V was clipped by 0 bases and J by 2 bases, with 10 bases between them. Germline values: CDR1 MNHEY, CDR2 SVGAGI. The CDR3 is 15 amino acids. CDR3 sequence (DNA): TGTGCCAGCAGTTACTCGAATCAACTTAACACTGAAGCTTTCTTT. Protein product: CASSYSNQLNTEAFF.

The chain links TRBV11-2 to TRBJ2-1; 7 nucleotides agree with TRBD1. The DNA matches TRBJ2-7 better at its end, which makes the J call doubtful. Germline loops: CDR1 SGHAT, CDR2 FQNNGV. The CDR3 spans 16 residues. CDR3 nucleotide sequence: TGTGCCAGCAGAATAAACGTACAGGGGCCCCACAATGAGCAGTACTTC. Amino acid sequence: CASRINVQGPHNEQYF.

There are a few counts of this clonotype. This CDR3 is CAISEGQGFDTQYF. CDR3 coding DNA: TGTGCCATCAGTGAGGGACAGGGGTTTGATACGCAGTATTTT. The V call is TRBV10-3, the J call TRBJ2-3; 9 positions match TRBD1. V shed 2 bases, J shed 6 bases, and the junction held 3 bases outside the gene matches. This CDR3 comprises 14 residues. Germline lookup yields CDR1 ENHRY and CDR2 SYGVKD.

The chain has TRBV4-3 and TRBJ2-3; a weak D match, TRBD2 (6 bases). The ends were cut back, 3 bases at V and 1 base at J, with 8 bases in the middle. Per germline, CDR1 LGHNA and CDR2 YSLEER. The CDR3 is made up of 14 amino acids. The chain's CDR3 is CASSQASGTDTQYF. CDR3 coding DNA: TGCGCCAGCAGCCAGGCTAGCGGCACAGATACGCAGTATTTT.

The table lists this clonotype with a few counts. The V gene is TRBV4-2, the J gene TRBJ1-1; D is unclear. The V end was cut by 3 bases, the J end by 4 bases, with 12 bases between. This CDR3 comprises 14 residues. Per the germline V gene, CDR1 is LGHNA and CDR2 is YNFKEQ. CDR3: CASSHFSNFTEAFF. DNA for the CDR3: TGTGCCAGCAGCCATTTCAGTAATTTCACTGAAGCTTTCTTT.

This clonotype has a single count. The gene calls are TRBV29-1 and TRBJ2-3; D call uncertain. Trimming removed 6 bases from V and 6 bases from J, with 10 bases in between. The germline gives CDR1 SQVTM, CDR2 ANQGSEA. The CDR3 totals 11 residues. The CDR3 nucleotides are TGCAGCGTCCTTCTATTCGATACGCAGTATTTT. Amino acids: CSVLLFDTQYF.

This clonotype was counted between two and nine times. The CDR3 protein is CSARGVGGARPETQYF. In DNA form, the CDR3 reads TGCAGTGCTAGAGGAGTTGGGGGGGCGCGTCCTGAGACCCAGTACTTC. The V call is TRBV20-1, the J call TRBJ2-5; D may be TRBD2 (7 bases). Trimming stripped 1 base from V and 5 bases from J, with 20 bases between. CDR3 length: 16 residues. Germline V gives CDR1 DFQATT, CDR2 SNEGSKA (reference sequence).

This clonotype was observed a handful of times. The chain recombines TRBV20-1 with TRBJ1-6; no clear D gene. The germline CDR1 and CDR2 sequences are DFQATT and SNEGSKA (reference sequence). The CDR3 loop spans 15 amino acids. Trimming left V 2 bases short and J 4 bases short, with 12 bases between. The CDR3 region is CSARYGVSYNSPLHF. CDR3 coding DNA: TGCAGTGCTAGATACGGAGTCAGTTATAATTCACCCCTCCACTTT.

To note about this clonotype: The junction departs from germline at one end; a sequencing error may be responsible. The V gene is TRBV6-5, the J gene TRBJ1-6, with a possible D match to TRBD1 (5 bases). The CDR3 consists of 18 residues. Germline CDR1 MNHEY, CDR2 SVGAGI. This chain's CDR3 is CASSYSAAGTAYNSPLHF. In DNA form, the CDR3 reads TGTGCCAGCAGTTACTCGGCTGCCGGGACCGCCTACAATTCACCCCTCCACTTT.

The chain combines TRBV2 with TRBJ2-2, with a possible D match to TRBD2 (5 bases). This CDR3 is built from 11 residues. Trimming took off 9 bases at V and 3 bases at J, with 5 bases between the two ends. CDR1 and CDR2 (germline): SNHLY, FYNNEI. CDR3 region: CARRDTGELFF. In DNA form, the CDR3 reads TGTGCCAGGCGGGACACCGGGGAGCTGTTTTTT.

This clonotype was observed a few times. The chain joins TRBV9 to TRBJ2-7; 13 nucleotides agree with TRBD2. CDR1 and CDR2 (germline): SGDLS, YYNGEE. This CDR3 region has 16 residues. V dropped 0 bases and J dropped 7; count of bases not matched to a gene: 7. CDR3 protein: CASSVAGTSGREEQYF. CDR3 coding DNA: TGTGCCAGCAGCGTAGCTGGCACTAGCGGGAGGGAGGAGCAGTACTTC. Variable domain in full (rest from reference TRBV9 and TRBJ2-7): DSGVTQTPKHLITATGQRVTLRCSPRSGDLSVYWYQQSLDQGLQFLIQYYNGEERAKGNILERFSAQQFPDLHSELNLSSLELGDSALYFCASSVAGTSGREEQYFGPGTRLTVT.